A selection of T cell receptor beta chains follows, all from one sample in a study of blood T cell repertoires in COVID-19. Assay: immunoSEQ multiplex PCR; the TCRdb copy retains only in-frame clones and omits some. The sample includes fewer than 80,000 clones, about 80% seen only once; the top ten take about a tenth. Sequenced sample: peripheral blood. All receptors derive from a human donor in a cohort sampled during active COVID-19. Each CDR3 is given with its conserved first and last residue. D genes are given only for firm matches. The size field is filled for only some rows; it gives once, few, many or a size class.

TRBV7-9	NA	TRBJ1-1	NA	TGTGCCAGCAGCCCACAGGGAAACCTGAACACTGAAGCTTTCTTT	CASSPQGNLNTEAFF
TRBV28	NA	TRBJ2-2	TRBD2	TGTGCCAGCATGGTAGCGGGAGGTCCCACCGGGGAGCTGTTTTTT	CASMVAGGPTGELFF
TRBV7-9	NA	TRBJ2-7	NA	TGTGCCAGCAGCTTAGACAGGGCGATGCAGTACTTC	CASSLDRAMQYF
TRBV11-2	NA	TRBJ2-2	TRBD2	TGTGCCAGCAGCTTACTGGCGGGAGACACCGGGGAGCTGTTTTTT	CASSLLAGDTGELFF
TRBV28	NA	TRBJ1-6	NA	TGTGCCACCTCCCTCGGGGGGGGCGGTTCACCCCTCCACTTT	CATSLGGGGSPLHF
TRBV7-2	NA	TRBJ1-5	NA	TGTGCCAGCAGCCAGAAGGCTTCGGGCAGGGCTGGGCAGCCCCAGCATTTT	CASSQKASGRAGQPQHF
TRBV27	NA	TRBJ2-1	TRBD2	TGTGCCAGCAGTAGCGGGAGCTCCTACAATGAGCAGTTCTTC	CASSSGSSYNEQFF
TRBV7-6	NA	TRBJ2-3	NA	TGTGCCAGCAGCTTAGAAGTTAGCGTCGTAGGCTCAGATACGCAGTATTTT	CASSLEVSVVGSDTQYF
TRBV2	NA	TRBJ2-1	TRBD1	TGTGCCAGCAGCGCGGACAGGGGGCGCGATGAGCAGTTCTTC	CASSADRGRDEQFF
TRBV11-3	few	TRBJ2-7	TRBD1	TGTGCCAGCAGCCCCAGGGGGCAAACCTACGAGCAGTACTTC	CASSPRGQTYEQYF
TRBV24-1	NA	TRBJ2-3	TRBD2	TGTGCCACCAGTGACCCTACCTCACTAGCGGGAGCGGATACGCAGTATTTT	CATSDPTSLAGADTQYF
TRBV18	NA	TRBJ1-2	TRBD1	TGTGCCAGCTCACCACCGGGACAGGGGGCGGCTGGCTACACCTTC	CASSPPGQGAAGYTF
TRBV6-5	few	TRBJ1-5	NA	TGTGCCAGCAGAGCGGGACTTAATAGCAATCAGCCCCAGCATTTT	CASRAGLNSNQPQHF
TRBV19	NA	TRBJ2-1	TRBD2	TGTGCCAGTAGTAGCGGGAGCGGCAATGAGCAGTTCTTC	CASSSGSGNEQFF
TRBV3-1/TRBV3-2	NA	TRBJ2-1	TRBD2	TGTGCCAGCAGCCGCCGACTAGCGGGTTACAATGAGCAGTTCTTC	CASSRRLAGYNEQFF
TRBV27	NA	TRBJ2-3	NA	TGTGCCAGCAGTTTAAGGTTTGAGGCAGGGACGCAGTATTTT	CASSLRFEAGTQYF
TRBV9	NA	TRBJ1-1	TRBD1	TGTGCCAGCAGCGTAGCGGGTCGCCCAGGGGGGAACACTGAAGCTTTCTTT	CASSVAGRPGGNTEAFF
TRBV4-3	few	TRBJ2-3	TRBD1	TGCGCCAGCAGCCGGGACAGATCCACAGATACGCAGTATTTT	CASSRDRSTDTQYF
TRBV25-1	once	TRBJ2-3	TRBD2	TGTGCCAGCAGTGAATGGGGCGGGAGGGCTGGAGATACGCAGTATTTT	CASSEWGGRAGDTQYF
TRBV5-5	NA	TRBJ1-6	NA	TGTGCCAGCAGCCCGTCCGGAGGGAATTCACCCCTCCACTTT	CASSPSGGNSPLHF
TRBV5-1	NA	TRBJ2-1	TRBD2	TGCGCCAGCAGCTTACAGTTGCGGGAGTCTTACAATGAGCAGTTCTTC	CASSLQLRESYNEQFF
TRBV30	NA	TRBJ2-7	TRBD1	TGTGCCTGGAGCCCACAGGGGACCACCGCCTACGAGCAGTACTTC	CAWSPQGTTAYEQYF
TRBV6-5	NA	TRBJ1-1	NA	TGTGCCAGCAGTTCGCACATGAACACTGAAGCTTTCTTT	CASSSHMNTEAFF
TRBV28	NA	TRBJ1-3	NA	TGTGCCAGCAGTTTGTCGGGGAGGTTCTCCGGAAACACCATATATTTT	CASSLSGRFSGNTIYF
TRBV5-6	few	TRBJ2-2	NA	TGTGCCAGCAGCTTGCAGGCCGGGGAGCTGTTTTTT	CASSLQAGELFF
TRBV5-5	NA	TRBJ1-4	TRBD1	TGTGCCAGCAGCTCGGGACAGTTAAATGAAAAACTGTTTTTT	CASSSGQLNEKLFF
TRBV6-5	NA	TRBJ2-3	TRBD2	TGTGCCAGCAGTTACAGAGTAGCGGGGGCCACAGATACGCAGTATTTT	CASSYRVAGATDTQYF
TRBV24-1	NA	TRBJ2-3	NA	TGTGCCACCAGTGACCCGAGTAGGGGAGGTAGGGGAGGAGATACGCAGTATTTT	CATSDPSRGGRGGDTQYF
TRBV24-1	NA	TRBJ1-5	NA	TGTGCCACCAGTGAGGATGGGCAGGGAAATCAGCCCCAGCATTTT	CATSEDGQGNQPQHF
TRBV20-1	NA	TRBJ1-2	NA	TGCAGTGCTGCAGGGGATAATGGCTACACCTTC	CSAAGDNGYTF
TRBV6-2/TRBV6-3	once	TRBJ1-2	TRBD1	TGTGCCAGCAGTTACTCGAGACAGGGACGTGGCTACACCTTC	CASSYSRQGRGYTF
TRBV7-2	NA	TRBJ1-6	NA	TGTGCCAGCAGCTTTCGACCGCCGACAGATAATTCACCCCTCCACTTT	CASSFRPPTDNSPLHF
TRBV21-1	NA	TRBJ1-4	NA	TGTGCCAGCAGCAAAATGGGGGGGGCCAATACTAATGAAAAACTGTTTTTT	CASSKMGGANTNEKLFF
TRBV5-1	NA	TRBJ1-4	TRBD1	TGCGCCAGCAGCCCCGGCGGGACAGGGGCCAATGAAAAACTGTTTTTT	CASSPGGTGANEKLFF
TRBV18	NA	TRBJ1-6	NA	TGTGCCAGCTCACAGGGGATTGATTCACCCCTCCACTTT	CASSQGIDSPLHF
TRBV28	NA	TRBJ1-4	TRBD1	TGTGCCAGCAGTCGGGACAGGGCGTGGGAAAAACTGTTTTTT	CASSRDRAWEKLFF
TRBV4-3	NA	TRBJ1-3	TRBD1	TGCGCCAGCAGCCAGGCCGGGACAGGCTCTGGAAACACCATATATTTT	CASSQAGTGSGNTIYF
TRBV4-3	NA	TRBJ2-7	NA	TGCGCCAGCAGCCAAACCAAAAGCGGGTACTACGAGCAGTACTTC	CASSQTKSGYYEQYF
TRBV18	NA	TRBJ1-2	NA	TGTGCCAGCTCACACCCAGGGGTCTATGGCTACACCTTC	CASSHPGVYGYTF
TRBV27	NA	TRBJ1-4	TRBD1	TGTGCCAGCAGCTCAGGGGGATTGGATGAAAAACTGTTTTTT	CASSSGGLDEKLFF
TRBV3-1/TRBV3-2	NA	TRBJ1-3	NA	TGTGCCAGCAGTCCCGGAAGCGGTGGCTCTGGAAACACCATATATTTT	CASSPGSGGSGNTIYF
TRBV9	NA	TRBJ2-1	NA	TGTGCCAGCAGCGTGTTCTCTAGCTCCTACAATGAGCAGTTCTTC	CASSVFSSSYNEQFF
TRBV4-3	NA	TRBJ2-7	NA	TGCGCCAGCAGCCAAAGATGGGCAGGGACCTACGAGCAGTACTTC	CASSQRWAGTYEQYF
TRBV3-1/TRBV3-2	NA	TRBJ2-4	TRBD2	TGTGCCAGCAGTCCTGGGACTAGCGGGATGGTTCAGTACTTC	CASSPGTSGMVQYF
TRBV7-2	NA	TRBJ1-1	TRBD1	TGTGCCAGCAGCTCGGGACAGGGGGCGCGGGGAGCTTTCTTT	CASSSGQGARGAFF
TRBV6-2/TRBV6-3	NA	TRBJ1-5	TRBD1	TGTGCCAGCAGTCCCCCCGGGACAGGGAATCAGCCCCAGCATTTT	CASSPPGTGNQPQHF
TRBV28	NA	TRBJ1-6	TRBD1	TGTGCCAGTTTCCCAGGACAGGGAAATTCACCCCTCCACTTT	CASFPGQGNSPLHF
TRBV19	NA	TRBJ2-3	NA	TGTGCCAGTAGACCCCGCGGGGCCCGCACAGATACGCAGTATTTT	CASRPRGARTDTQYF